One sample yielded the 12 T cell receptor beta chains listed below, sequenced in a study of T cells in Graves' hyperthyroidism and ophthalmopathy. TCR beta CDR3 region amplification was performed from RNA transcripts. During a first-round RT-PCR of the TCR CDR3, the HTBI primer set was used. TCRdb called the multiplex PCR reads again in MiXCR, with one record for every CDR3 protein. The data contain 650,000 to 750,000 distinct CDR3 sequences, approximately 15% of them singletons. Sequenced material: blood. The receptors come from a young woman with Graves' hyperthyroidism.

The CDR3: CASRRPGSEETQYF. CDR3 bases: TGTGCCAGCAGGCGTCCGGGGAGCGAAGAGACCCAGTACTTC. The chain carries TRBV6-1 and TRBJ2-5; D is perhaps TRBD2 (5 bases). The CDR3 has 14 residues. V lost 6 bases and J 3 bases, leaving 14 bases between the germline ends. Per germline, CDR1 MNHNS and CDR2 SASEGT.

The sample holds many counts of this clonotype. This rearrangement joins TRBV6-1 to TRBJ1-2; 8 nucleotides agree with TRBD1. Germline CDR1 reads MNHNS; CDR2 reads SASEGT. After removal of 6 bases from V and 4 bases from J, the junction contained 7 bases not matched to a gene. The CDR3 runs to 14 residues. The CDR3 DNA follows: TGTGCCAGCAGAAGGACAGGGAGATCCTATGGCTACACCTTC. Translated, it gives CASRRTGRSYGYTF.

The rearrangement joins TRBV20-1 to TRBJ2-1; no reliable D call. The V gene lost 2 bases and the J gene lost 0 bases, with 11 bases spanning the gap. Germline V gives CDR1 DFQATT, CDR2 SNEGSKA (reference sequence). The CDR3 covers 15 residues. The CDR3 DNA sequence: TGCAGTGCTAGAAGAGCTCCCAGCTCCTACAATGAGCAGTTCTTC. Amino acids: CSARRAPSSYNEQFF.

This sequence joins TRBV11-1 and TRBJ1-5; tentatively, D is TRBD1 (5 bases). The CDR3 runs 14 residues. The V gene lost 3 bases and the J gene lost 6 bases, with 12 bases spanning the gap. From germline, CDR1 is SGHAT and CDR2 FQDESV (reference sequence). CDR3 loop: CASSLEGLPQPQHF. CDR3 nucleotide sequence: TGTGCCAGCAGCTTGGAGGGGCTCCCTCAGCCCCAGCATTTT.

A word on this clonotype: Possible read error: a much larger clone is one base away. The J gene is TRBJ2-7, the V gene TRBV28; the match to TRBD1 covers 7 bases. The V gene end was trimmed by 5 bases and the J gene end by 4 bases; junction bases not matched to a gene: 8. Germline CDR1 is MDHEN and CDR2 is SYDVKM. This CDR3 region has 14 residues. The CDR3 spells CASSLWDSEYEQYF. DNA of the CDR3: TGTGCCAGCAGTCTCTGGGACAGCGAATACGAGCAGTACTTC.

This clonotype was detected many times. The chain carries TRBV6-5 and TRBJ2-2, with D perhaps assigned TRBD1 or TRBD2 (5 bases each). This CDR3 spans 14 amino acids. V lost 4 bases, J lost 8 bases, and 14 bases lay in between. Germline V CDR1 and CDR2: MNHEY, SVGAGI. The CDR3 coding sequence is TGTGCCAGCAGTTCTAGTCAGGGAGTTGGGGAGCTGTTTTTT. Protein sequence: CASSSSQGVGELFF.

The chain's CDR3 is CASSLDRYEKLFF. CDR3 nucleotide sequence: TGCGCCAGCAGCCTCGACAGATATGAAAAACTGTTTTTT. The chain joins TRBV10-2 to TRBJ1-4; D is possibly TRBD1 (5 bases). CDR3 length: 13 residues. Trimming shortened V by 6 bases and J by 6 bases, and 11 bases separated the two germline ends. Looked up from germline, CDR1 is WSHSY and CDR2 is SAAADI.

This clonotype was seen many times. The chain has TRBV12-3 or TRBV12-4 and TRBJ2-1; unclear D gene. The CDR3 loop spans 12 amino acids. V was pared by 6 bases and J by 5 bases, with 8 bases between. CDR3 in DNA: TGTGCCAGCAGCCCATCAAACAATGAGCAGTTCTTC. This sequence encodes CASSPSNNEQFF.

The chain recombines TRBV6-1 with TRBJ2-7; 11 bases are shared with TRBD2. The CDR3 totals 16 residues. Trimming cost V 7 bases and J 2 bases; bases outside gene matches: 10. In germline, CDR1 is MNHNS, CDR2 SASEGT. The CDR3 here is CASTKSTSGTAYEQYF. DNA for the CDR3: TGTGCCAGCACCAAATCGACTAGCGGGACGGCCTACGAGCAGTACTTC.

This clonotype has just a few counts. This chain links TRBV15 with TRBJ2-2; 9 bases fit TRBD2. Germline V gene lookup returns CDR1 LNHNV and CDR2 YYDKDF (reference sequence). The CDR3 loop spans 19 amino acids. V dropped 0 bases and J dropped 2; count of bases not matched to a gene: 10. CDR3 residues: CATSRDPAPGLANTGELFF. The CDR3 nucleotides are TGTGCCACCAGCAGAGACCCCGCGCCGGGACTAGCTAACACCGGGGAGCTGTTTTTT.

This chain connects TRBV20-1 to TRBJ2-6; D gene uncertain. CDR3 length equals 13 residues. Germline V gives CDR1 DFQATT, CDR2 SNEGSKA (reference sequence). The ends were cut back, 3 bases at V and 2 bases at J, with 5 bases in the middle. The CDR3 DNA sequence: TGCAGTGCTAGTTCCCCTGGGGCCAACGTCCTGACTTTC. Its translation is CSASSPGANVLTF.

In its sample, this clonotype was seen many times. The CDR3 sequence: CSARVDGQGGNSPLHF. The CDR3, as DNA: TGCAGTGCTAGAGTCGATGGCCAGGGGGGTAATTCACCCCTCCACTTT. This rearrangement joins TRBV20-1 to TRBJ1-6, with 7 positions matching TRBD1. J was trimmed by 6 bases and V by 1 base; bases with no gene match: 9. Germline V gives CDR1 DFQATT, CDR2 SNEGSKA (reference sequence). The CDR3 is 16 amino acids.